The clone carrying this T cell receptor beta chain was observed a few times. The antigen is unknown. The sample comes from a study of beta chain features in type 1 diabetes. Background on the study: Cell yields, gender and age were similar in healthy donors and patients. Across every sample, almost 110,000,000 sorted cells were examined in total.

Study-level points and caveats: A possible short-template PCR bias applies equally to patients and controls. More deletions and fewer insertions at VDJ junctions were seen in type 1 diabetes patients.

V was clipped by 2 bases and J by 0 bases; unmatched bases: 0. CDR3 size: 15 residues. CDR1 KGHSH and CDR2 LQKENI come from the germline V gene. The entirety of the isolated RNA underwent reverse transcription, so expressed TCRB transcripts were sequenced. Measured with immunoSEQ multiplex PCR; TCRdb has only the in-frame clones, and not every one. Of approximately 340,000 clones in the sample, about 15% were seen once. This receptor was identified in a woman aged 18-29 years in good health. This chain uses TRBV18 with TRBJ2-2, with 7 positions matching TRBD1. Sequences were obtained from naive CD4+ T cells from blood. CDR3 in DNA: TGTGCCAGCTCACCAGGGACAGCGAACACCGGGGAGCTGTTTTTT. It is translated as CASSPGTANTGELFF. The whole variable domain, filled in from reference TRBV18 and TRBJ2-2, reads NAGVMQNPRHLVRRRGQEARLRCSPMKGHSHVYWYRQLPEEGLKFMVYLQKENIIDESGMPKERFSAEFPKEGPSILRIQQVVRGDSAAYFCASSPGTANTGELFFGEGSRLTVL.